These T cell receptor beta chains were read from a single sample in a study of Ad26.COV2.S vaccination and SARS-CoV-2 variants. Assay used: immunoSEQ multiplex PCR; TCRdb lists only in-frame clones, some missing. The sample shows about 680,000 clones, 89% of them seen only once. The sample consisted of peripheral blood, taken in a trial of Ad26.COV2.S vaccine versus placebo. The origin of the receptors is a person aged 18-60 years who received the Ad26.COV2.S COVID-19 vaccine or a placebo. Both conserved end residues are part of each CDR3. Each record gives: CDR3 length, clone size, J gene, V gene, CDR3 protein. A row's size may be missing; if present it is once, few, many or a size class.

length: 15; size: few; J: TRBJ2-7; V: TRBV29-1; CDR3: CSVANPGQRGYEQYF
length: 14; size: NA; J: TRBJ2-2; V: TRBV5-1; CDR3: CASREQGAGGELFF
length: 15; size: NA; J: TRBJ2-5; V: TRBV19; CDR3: CASRLTGVGAETQYF
length: 14; size: NA; J: TRBJ2-7; V: TRBV7-9; CDR3: CASSPPGRPYEQYF
length: 13; size: NA; J: TRBJ1-6; V: TRBV12-3/TRBV12-4; CDR3: CASSLVQRSALHF
length: 13; size: NA; J: TRBJ1-1; V: TRBV13; CDR3: CASSAQVNTEAFF
length: 11; size: once; J: TRBJ2-7; V: TRBV10-3; CDR3: CAISARDEQYF
length: 14; size: NA; J: TRBJ1-4; V: TRBV2; CDR3: CASSEGARDEKLFF
length: 13; size: NA; J: TRBJ1-1; V: TRBV10-3; CDR3: CAISERQDTEAFF
length: 12; size: NA; J: TRBJ2-2; V: TRBV7-9; CDR3: CASTKGYGELFF
length: 16; size: NA; J: TRBJ1-4; V: TRBV4-3; CDR3: CASSQEKRVRNEKLFF
length: 16; size: once; J: TRBJ1-4; V: TRBV3-1/TRBV3-2; CDR3: CASSQFGGTAGEKLFF
length: 15; size: NA; J: TRBJ1-1; V: TRBV14; CDR3: CASSQRGGGVAEAFF
length: 12; size: NA; J: TRBJ2-3; V: TRBV9; CDR3: CASSAGTNTQYF
length: 13; size: NA; J: TRBJ1-2; V: TRBV19; CDR3: CASSIGGASGYTF
length: 14; size: NA; J: TRBJ2-3; V: TRBV29-1; CDR3: CSVRKASGTDTQYF
length: 13; size: NA; J: TRBJ2-5; V: TRBV2; CDR3: CASRMEVQETQYF
length: 16; size: NA; J: TRBJ2-2; V: TRBV5-5; CDR3: CASSLPGTGGPGELFF
length: 19; size: NA; J: TRBJ2-4; V: TRBV6-1; CDR3: CASSEANGLAGVGKNIQYF
length: 16; size: NA; J: TRBJ2-5; V: TRBV15; CDR3: CATSRDLAGEGETQYF
length: 13; size: NA; J: TRBJ1-1; V: TRBV19; CDR3: CASSIAGFTEAFF
length: 14; size: NA; J: TRBJ2-7; V: TRBV6-2/TRBV6-3; CDR3: CASSDSGRNYEQYF
length: 11; size: NA; J: TRBJ1-6; V: TRBV11-2; CDR3: CASSQHSPLHF
length: 14; size: few; J: TRBJ2-7; V: TRBV19; CDR3: CASSMGVTAYEQYF
length: 14; size: NA; J: TRBJ2-7; V: TRBV30; CDR3: CAWTTKGLNYEQYF
length: 14; size: NA; J: TRBJ2-7; V: TRBV2; CDR3: CASRQSGAAYEQYF
length: 14; size: NA; J: TRBJ1-5; V: TRBV30; CDR3: CAWSPGQGSQPQHF
length: 16; size: NA; J: TRBJ2-3; V: TRBV11-1; CDR3: CASSPRDHRGTDTQYF
length: 14; size: NA; J: TRBJ1-6; V: TRBV30; CDR3: CAWSPSRYNSPLHF
length: 13; size: once; J: TRBJ1-4; V: TRBV27; CDR3: CASRQGVVEKLFF
length: 13; size: NA; J: TRBJ2-5; V: TRBV12-3/TRBV12-4; CDR3: CASAGTGAETQYF
length: 13; size: NA; J: TRBJ2-2; V: TRBV5-6; CDR3: CASSLQGPGELFF
length: 13; size: NA; J: TRBJ1-4; V: TRBV7-8; CDR3: CASSLAGAEKLFF
length: 13; size: NA; J: TRBJ1-4; V: TRBV18; CDR3: CASSSGDNEKLFF
length: 15; size: NA; J: TRBJ2-1; V: TRBV6-1; CDR3: CASSEEYGGLREQFF
length: 15; size: once; J: TRBJ2-5; V: TRBV6-6; CDR3: CASSYGTLYQETQYF
length: 13; size: NA; J: TRBJ1-1; V: TRBV6-5; CDR3: CASRPAAATEAFF
length: 13; size: NA; J: TRBJ2-7; V: TRBV5-6; CDR3: CASSLGPAGEQYF
length: 13; size: NA; J: TRBJ2-5; V: TRBV12-3/TRBV12-4; CDR3: CASSKRDSETQYF
length: 13; size: NA; J: TRBJ1-1; V: TRBV6-5; CDR3: CASKGMVNTEAFF
length: 14; size: NA; J: TRBJ2-7; V: TRBV2; CDR3: CASRQGLAGNEQYF
length: 17; size: NA; J: TRBJ1-2; V: TRBV19; CDR3: CASSTTHGQGGSYGYTF
length: 14; size: NA; J: TRBJ1-1; V: TRBV29-1; CDR3: CSVVRGGMNTEAFF
length: 14; size: NA; J: TRBJ2-3; V: TRBV27; CDR3: CASSLSRGLDTQYF
length: 14; size: NA; J: TRBJ2-7; V: TRBV19; CDR3: CASSIGDRDGEQYF
length: 12; size: NA; J: TRBJ1-2; V: TRBV12-3/TRBV12-4; CDR3: CASRDRIYGYTF
length: 16; size: NA; J: TRBJ1-4; V: TRBV10-3; CDR3: CAISESTGTGREKLFF
length: 14; size: NA; J: TRBJ2-4; V: TRBV2; CDR3: CASSGGGAGNIQYF
length: 14; size: NA; J: TRBJ2-2; V: TRBV10-3; CDR3: CAITGQGVTGELFF
length: 15; size: NA; J: TRBJ2-5; V: TRBV7-6; CDR3: CASSSRLASQETQYF
length: 11; size: NA; J: TRBJ2-3; V: TRBV30; CDR3: CARREVDTQYF
length: 15; size: NA; J: TRBJ1-3; V: TRBV6-6; CDR3: CASRITGGEVNTIYF
length: 12; size: NA; J: TRBJ2-5; V: TRBV5-4; CDR3: CASSPQGETQYF